A single T cell receptor beta chain is shown here with its context. TCR beta chains were sequenced at survey level with immunoSEQ. TCRdb's copy holds only in-frame clones and misses some; the assay was immunoSEQ multiplex PCR. Here the sample spans tens of thousands of clones, approximately 92% being singletons. The ends were cut back, 4 bases at V and 0 bases at J, with 19 bases in the middle. The CDR3 length is 17 residues. Germline CDR1 and CDR2: SGHRS and YFSETQ. The clonotype was recovered from a man aged 40-50 years with rheumatoid arthritis. The rearrangement joins TRBV5-1 to TRBJ1-2; no definite D call. Sequences were obtained from PBMCs. CDR3 loop: CASSIDPMQIANYGYTF. Here the CDR3 DNA reads TGCGCCAGCAGCATAGACCCAATGCAAATCGCTAACTATGGCTACACCTTC.